Listed below are T cell receptor beta chains from one sample, sequenced in a study of CD8 T cells in Susac syndrome. TCRdb re-called the immunoSEQ multiplex PCR reads through MiXCR, storing one row per CDR3 protein. The data hold roughly 25,000 distinct CDR3 sequences, with 93% observed a single time. Sequenced material: CD8+ T cells from PBMCs. The receptor set was obtained from a human donor with Susac syndrome. CDR3s include the opening cysteine and the closing phenylalanine or tryptophan. A D gene is named only where the DNA matches it firmly. Clone size is stated in some rows and not others, as once, few, many or a class when expanded.

D	size	V	J	DNA	CDR3
NA	once	TRBV6-5	TRBJ1-4	TGTGCCAGCAGTTACTCTTCGGAGGGGACTGAAAAACTGTTTTTT	CASSYSSEGTEKLFF
TRBD1	NA	TRBV27	TRBJ1-1	TGTGCCAGCAGTCCAGGGGGGTCTGAAGCTTTCTTT	CASSPGGSEAFF
TRBD2	NA	TRBV5-6	TRBJ2-1	TGTGCCAGCAGCGACGATCTCGTCGGGACTAGCGGGGGGGGAAACAATGAGCAGTTCTTC	CASSDDLVGTSGGGNNEQFF
TRBD1	once	TRBV9	TRBJ2-7	TGTGCCAGCAGCCTCCAGGGGGCGGGCTACGAGCAGTACTTC	CASSLQGAGYEQYF
TRBD1	NA	TRBV7-9	TRBJ1-2	TGTGCCAGCAGCTCCATTCGGGGACAGGGGGCTCATGGCTACACCTTC	CASSSIRGQGAHGYTF
NA	NA	TRBV7-9	TRBJ1-2	TGTGCCAGCAGCCCGGACTATGGCTACACCTTC	CASSPDYGYTF
TRBD1	NA	TRBV11-3	TRBJ1-1	TGTGCCAGCAGCTTTAGGGACAGTCAGAGCACTGAAGCTTTCTTT	CASSFRDSQSTEAFF
TRBD1	NA	TRBV7-9	TRBJ1-5	TGTGCCAGCAGCTTAGCCCTCGACAGGGGTGCGGATCAGCCCCAGCATTTT	CASSLALDRGADQPQHF
NA	NA	TRBV19	TRBJ2-1	TGTGCCAGTAGTATCCGGCACAGAAGCTCCTACAATGAGCAGTTCTTC	CASSIRHRSSYNEQFF
NA	NA	TRBV5-8	TRBJ2-2	TGTGCCAGCAGCTTGGTGTCTGGGGGCTCAAGAACCGGGGAGCTGTTTTTT	CASSLVSGGSRTGELFF
NA	NA	TRBV19	TRBJ2-7	TGTGCCAGTAGTCTCACAGGAAGCTCCTACGAGCAGTACTTC	CASSLTGSSYEQYF
NA	NA	TRBV7-7	TRBJ2-7	TGTGCTAGCAGCTTAACGCCGACAGCGTTTACCTACGAGCAGTACTTC	CASSLTPTAFTYEQYF
NA	few	TRBV28	TRBJ2-3	TGTGCCAGCAGTTTATTAAGAGATACGCAGTATTTT	CASSLLRDTQYF
NA	NA	TRBV27	TRBJ1-5	TGTGCCAGCAGTTTTCAGGGTAGCAATCAGCCCCAGCATTTT	CASSFQGSNQPQHF
NA	NA	TRBV6-5	TRBJ1-1	TGTGCCAGCAGTTACGGACAGATCCCCTCAAACACTGAAGCTTTCTTT	CASSYGQIPSNTEAFF
TRBD1	NA	TRBV4-1	TRBJ1-6	TGCGCCAGCAGCCCACGACAGGGGCAGTACTCACCCCTCCACTTT	CASSPRQGQYSPLHF
NA	NA	TRBV12-3/TRBV12-4	TRBJ2-2	TGTGCCAGCAGCCGAGGTCCAAACACCGGGGAGCTGTTTTTT	CASSRGPNTGELFF
TRBD2	NA	TRBV6-2/TRBV6-3	TRBJ2-7	TGTGCCAGCAGTTACCCGACTAGCGGGACTCACTCCTACGAGCAGTACTTC	CASSYPTSGTHSYEQYF
TRBD1	NA	TRBV6-1	TRBJ1-2	TGTGCCAGCAGCGTTGACCCGTTGGGACAGACACGCTATGGCTACACCTTC	CASSVDPLGQTRYGYTF
TRBD1	NA	TRBV2	TRBJ1-5	TGTGCCAGCAGGTCAGGGGGTAATAGCAATCAGCCCCAGCATTTT	CASRSGGNSNQPQHF
NA	once	TRBV19	TRBJ2-6	TGTGCCAGTAGTTGGGACGTGCGCCGTGCCAACGTCCTGACTTTC	CASSWDVRRANVLTF
TRBD1	NA	TRBV13	TRBJ2-1	TGTGCCAGCAGCCTACAGGGGAGCTCCTACAATGAGCAGTTCTTC	CASSLQGSSYNEQFF